What follows describes a single T cell receptor beta chain. The antigen remains unidentified. This entry belongs to a study of T cell responses to AZD1222 COVID-19 vaccine. Broader study findings: The CD4 TCRs associated with vaccination extended across spike and predominated at 160-218 and 743-854.

Profiled with immunoSEQ multiplex PCR; TCRdb holds only in-frame clones, not every one. The sample yields 20,000 to 30,000 clones, roughly nine tenths seen once. The germline V gene has CDR1 SGHTA and CDR2 FQGNSA. The CDR3 sequence is 17 residues long. V trimming: 5 bases; J trimming: 1 base; junction bases outside the gene matches: 7. The chain employs TRBV7-2 and TRBJ2-3, with TRBD2 matching 12 bases. Sequences were derived from peripheral blood, sampled 28 days after the second AZD1222 dose. The source of this sequence is an adult who received the AZD1222 COVID-19 vaccine. The CDR3 protein is CASSRRTSGDRTDTQYF. DNA for the CDR3: TGTGCCAGCAGCCGGCGGACTAGCGGGGACCGCACAGATACGCAGTATTTT.